This is a list of T cell receptor beta chains from one sample in a study of cytomegalovirus exposure and HLA in healthy donors. TCRdb's table, derived via immunoSEQ multiplex PCR, lists solely in-frame clones and lacks some. The sample holds about 120,000 clones, 55% to 65% seen once. The sample comprised PBMCs. These receptors all come from a man aged 40-49 years in good health and CMV-seropositive. The CDR3 runs from the conserved cysteine through the conserved F or W. The order of the fields is clone size, J gene, V gene, D gene, CDR3 DNA, CDR3 protein. A D gene is named only where the DNA matches it firmly. Clone size is given for some rows only: seen once, a few or many times, or a class if the clone is expanded.

>few|TRBJ2-7|TRBV6-6|TRBD2
TGTGCCAGCAGATCCCACATGGGACTACCGATCTACGAGCAGTACTTC
CASRSHMGLPIYEQYF
>NA|TRBJ1-3|TRBV6-1|NA
TGTGCCAGCAGTGAAACGGAGGGGCGAAACACCATATATTTT
CASSETEGRNTIYF
>NA|TRBJ1-3|TRBV5-8|TRBD1
TGTGCCAGCAGTGAGACAGGGGGCTTCTTCGGAAACACCATATATTTT
CASSETGGFFGNTIYF
>few|TRBJ1-2|TRBV5-3|TRBD1
TGTGCCAGAAGCTTGGGTTTTTCGTTAGGGGGCAAGAATGGCTACACCTTC
CARSLGFSLGGKNGYTF
>NA|TRBJ1-4|TRBV28|TRBD1
TGTGCCAGCCAGGACAGGGATTTGGGAAAACTGTTTTTT
CASQDRDLGKLFF
>NA|TRBJ1-2|TRBV6-1|NA
TGTGCCAGCAGTGAAGCGGCGACATCAAACTATGGCTACACCTTC
CASSEAATSNYGYTF
>NA|TRBJ2-2|TRBV4-1|NA
TGCGCCAGCAGCCACCCCGGAGGAGAGTCCACCGGGGAGCTGTTTTTT
CASSHPGGESTGELFF
>NA|TRBJ2-7|TRBV6-5|TRBD2
TGTGCCAGCAGTTACGGGGGGGTTTCTCCCTACGAGCAGTACTTC
CASSYGGVSPYEQYF
>NA|TRBJ2-1|TRBV9|NA
TGTGCCAGCACCTTAAGGGGGGACAGCAGCTCCTACAATGAGCAGTTCTTC
CASTLRGDSSSYNEQFF
>NA|TRBJ2-7|TRBV18|TRBD2
TGTGCCAGCTCACCTTACGGCCCCGGGACTAGCGGGAAAGGATTTAATTTC
CASSPYGPGTSGKGFNF
>NA|TRBJ1-5|TRBV29-1|NA
TGCAGCGTTGCGGGGAATAGCAATCAGCCCCAGCATTTT
CSVAGNSNQPQHF
>NA|TRBJ1-1|TRBV7-9|NA
TGTGCCAGCCAGGGTAGCCACACTGAAGCTTTCTTT
CASQGSHTEAFF
>NA|TRBJ2-3|TRBV18|NA
TGTGCCAGCTCACCACCCAATGGGCCTAGCACAGATACGCAGTATTTT
CASSPPNGPSTDTQYF
>NA|TRBJ2-1|TRBV28|TRBD2
TGTGCCAGCAGTTTTTTACTAGCGGGAGGGCTCTCGACCGATGAGCAGTTCTTC
CASSFLLAGGLSTDEQFF
>NA|TRBJ2-1|TRBV29-1|TRBD2
TGCAGCGTTGAAGTCCTGGGCGGGGGGGCCTACAATGAGCAGTTCTTC
CSVEVLGGGAYNEQFF
>NA|TRBJ1-1|TRBV7-2|TRBD1
TGTGCCAGCAGCACTACAGGGGGCACTGAAGCTTTCTTT
CASSTTGGTEAFF
>NA|TRBJ2-3|TRBV9|TRBD2
TGTGCCAGCAGCGCCAGACTAGCGGCCATTAGCACAGATACGCAGTATTTT
CASSARLAAISTDTQYF
>NA|TRBJ2-7|TRBV30|NA
TGTGCCTGGAGTGTAGGCCTAGCGCACTACGAGCAGTACTTC
CAWSVGLAHYEQYF
>NA|TRBJ2-5|TRBV29-1|NA
TGCAGCGTTGCCCTCGACAGGCAAGAGACCCAGTACTTC
CSVALDRQETQYF
>few|TRBJ2-3|TRBV27|TRBD2
TGTGCCAGCAGTCCCCGTGGTAGCGGGAGTATTAGCCGGGGTGGGGATACGCAGTATTTT
CASSPRGSGSISRGGDTQYF
>few|TRBJ1-4|TRBV4-3|TRBD1
TGCGCCAGCAGCCAACAGATTGGGGGACAGGGAAATGAAAAACTGTTTTTT
CASSQQIGGQGNEKLFF
>NA|TRBJ2-1|TRBV6-5|NA
TGTGCCAGCAGCTCAGGGGTGCTCTCCTACAATGAGCAGTTCTTC
CASSSGVLSYNEQFF
>NA|TRBJ2-7|TRBV6-5|NA
TGTGCCAGCAGTTATAGCACGGTGGGGGCTGCAAGGCAGTACTTC
CASSYSTVGAARQYF
>few|TRBJ2-7|TRBV6-6|TRBD1
TGTGCCAGCAGTTTCGACAGGGGAACCTACGAGCAGTACTTC
CASSFDRGTYEQYF
>NA|TRBJ1-5|TRBV5-8|NA
TGTGCCAGCAGCGTAGAAAGCAATCAGCCCCAGCATTTT
CASSVESNQPQHF
>NA|TRBJ2-7|TRBV5-6|TRBD1
TGTGCCAGCAGCAGGACGACAGGGTTGGGCACCTACGAGCAGTACTTC
CASSRTTGLGTYEQYF
>NA|TRBJ1-2|TRBV7-2|TRBD1
TGTGCCAGCAGCTTACCATCAGGGGGCTTCAATGGCTACACCTTC
CASSLPSGGFNGYTF
>NA|TRBJ2-7|TRBV18|TRBD2
TGTGCCAGCTCACCCCCGACTAGCGGGGGAATCTACGAGCAGTACTTC
CASSPPTSGGIYEQYF
>few|TRBJ2-3|TRBV19|NA
TGTGCCAGTAGTCCAGGGGACACAGATACGCAGTATTTT
CASSPGDTDTQYF
>NA|TRBJ2-3|TRBV7-7|NA
TGTGCTAGCAGCCGGGGGAGCACAGATACGCAGTATTTT
CASSRGSTDTQYF
>once|TRBJ1-1|TRBV27|NA
TGTGCCAGCAGTCCGCCAGGGAGGTCCTATATCGGCACTGAAGCTTTCTTT
CASSPPGRSYIGTEAFF
>NA|TRBJ2-2|TRBV19|NA
TGTGCCAGTAGCGGGTTCGCGAACACCGGGGAGCTGTTTTTT
CASSGFANTGELFF
>NA|TRBJ2-5|TRBV25-1|NA
TGTGCCAGCAGTGTTAGTCATTTGGAGACCCAGTACTTC
CASSVSHLETQYF
>few|TRBJ1-1|TRBV7-9|TRBD1
TGTGCCAGCAGCCGAGGGACAGGGGGCTTCACTGAAGCTTTCTTT
CASSRGTGGFTEAFF
>NA|TRBJ1-2|TRBV29-1|NA
TGCAGCGTGGGGGAGCAGGGAGGTGAAGGCTACACCTTC
CSVGEQGGEGYTF
>few|TRBJ2-6|TRBV4-2|TRBD1
TGTGCCAGCAGCATGGGACAGGTGGGGGCCAACGTCCTGACTTTC
CASSMGQVGANVLTF
>NA|TRBJ2-7|TRBV5-1|NA
TGCGCCAGCAGCTTGGACAGGGTAGTAGACGAGCAGTACTTC
CASSLDRVVDEQYF
>NA|TRBJ1-1|TRBV9|TRBD1
TGTGCCAGCAGCGTAGGCCTCGAGGGGGCTGGGACTGAAGCTTTCTTT
CASSVGLEGAGTEAFF
>few|TRBJ1-2|TRBV12-5|NA
TGTGCTAGTGGTTTGCGGGCAGGGGCCCACTATGGCTACACCTTC
CASGLRAGAHYGYTF
>NA|TRBJ1-2|TRBV5-1|TRBD1
TGCGCCAGCAGCTTACAGGGGGGGTCCCCTAACTATGGCTACACCTTC
CASSLQGGSPNYGYTF
>NA|TRBJ2-5|TRBV28|TRBD2
TGTGCCATACGACTAGCGGGAGGGCCGAGGGAGACCCAGTACTTC
CAIRLAGGPRETQYF